These 29 T cell receptor beta chains came from one sample sequenced in a study of CD8 T cells in Susac syndrome. Random hexamers were used to reverse transcribe the RNA input (about 0.5 to 1 ug). A single record per CDR3 protein comes from TCRdb applying MiXCR to the immunoSEQ multiplex PCR reads. The repertoire consists of about 110,000 distinct CDR3 sequences, with roughly 96% occurring once and the leading ten covering 0.075% to 0.1%. The sequenced sample consisted of CD4+ T cells from PBMCs. The receptors come from a human donor in good health.

Here the CDR3 reads CASRIGGRANYGYTF. The CDR3 nucleotides are TGTGCCAGCAGGATAGGGGGGAGAGCTAACTATGGCTACACCTTC. The V and J genes are TRBV6-5 and TRBJ1-2; tentative D call: TRBD1 (6 bases). Trimming pared 6 bases from V and 0 bases from J, leaving 14 bases between. Germline CDR1 and CDR2: MNHEY and SVGAGI. CDR3 length: 15 amino acids.

The rearrangement links TRBV20-1 to TRBJ2-7; D is uncertain. Germline V lookup: CDR1 DFQATT, CDR2 SNEGSKA (reference sequence). This CDR3 is built from 12 residues. Trimming shortened V by 5 bases and J by 3 bases, and 11 bases separated the two germline ends. CDR3 region: CSAGMGYYEQYF. In DNA, the CDR3 is TGCAGTGCTGGCATGGGATACTACGAGCAGTACTTC.

This rearrangement joins TRBV9 to TRBJ2-2; D might be TRBD2 (6 bases). The V gene's germline CDR1 is SGDLS and CDR2 YYNGEE. Trimming cost V 4 bases and J 2 bases, with 15 bases left between them. The CDR3 loop spans 16 amino acids. DNA for the CDR3: TGTGCCAGCAGCTTCCCCCGCGGGGTAAACACCGGGGAGCTGTTTTTT. Amino acid sequence: CASSFPRGVNTGELFF.

The V call is TRBV20-1, the J call TRBJ1-1; D is unclear. The CDR3 has 14 amino acids. CDR1 and CDR2 from the germline V gene are DFQATT and SNEGSKA (reference sequence). Trimming took off 6 bases at V and 1 base at J, with 15 bases between the two ends. The CDR3 nucleotides are TGCAGTGCACCGCAGAGTGGCTCGAACACTGAAGCTTTCTTT. It codes for CSAPQSGSNTEAFF.

This chain links TRBV19 with TRBJ2-7, with 7 nucleotides matching TRBD1. The V gene end was trimmed by 5 bases and the J gene end by 2 bases; junction bases not matched to a gene: 6. In germline, CDR1 is LNHDA, CDR2 SQIVND (reference sequence). The CDR3 is made up of 14 amino acids. This chain's CDR3 is CASSRRDSTYEQYF. CDR3 nucleotides: TGTGCCAGTAGTCGCCGGGACAGTACCTACGAGCAGTACTTC. The full variable domain, with the rest looked up from reference TRBV19 and TRBJ2-7, is DGGITQSPKYLFRKEGQNVTLSCEQNLNHDAMYWYRQDPGQGLRLIYYSQIVNDFQKGDIAEGYSVSREKKESFPLTVTSAQKNPTAFYLCASSRRDSTYEQYFGPGTRLTVT.

This clonotype occurred once. The chain links TRBV12-3 or TRBV12-4 to TRBJ1-3; D is unclear. The CDR3 covers 13 residues. V was cut by 3 bases and J by 4 bases, with 7 bases left in between. CDR3 nucleotides: TGTGCCAGCAGTTTCGCAGAGGGAAACACCATATATTTT. Translated, it gives CASSFAEGNTIYF.

The V call is TRBV6-2 or TRBV6-3, the J call TRBJ2-7; D remains unclear. Trimming left V 3 bases short and J 5 bases short, with 17 bases between. Germline V gives CDR1 MNHEY, CDR2 SVGEGT. This CDR3 has 15 residues. CDR3 nucleotides: TGTGCCAGCAGTTATGCAGTAGCAGTATCGGACGAGCAGTACTTC. Protein product: CASSYAVAVSDEQYF.

V gene TRBV12-3 or TRBV12-4 combines with J gene TRBJ2-7; unclear D gene. The CDR3 runs 15 residues. Trimming took 5 bases from V and 2 from J, leaving 16 bases between them. CDR3 protein: CASSPYRTVPYEQYF. For the CDR3, the DNA is TGTGCCAGCAGTCCCTACCGGACCGTACCCTACGAGCAGTACTTC.

The rearrangement uses TRBV24-1 and TRBJ1-2; 7 nucleotides align to TRBD1. The CDR3 has 16 amino acids. The V gene end was trimmed by 5 bases and the J gene end by 0 bases; junction bases not matched to a gene: 8. Germline CDR1 KGHDR, CDR2 SFDVKD. CDR3: CATSGPGQESNYGYTF. The CDR3, as DNA: TGTGCCACCAGTGGGCCAGGACAGGAGTCTAACTATGGCTACACCTTC.

V and J are TRBV5-8 and TRBJ1-4, with 7 positions matching TRBD1. This CDR3 has 17 amino acids. Trimming took 1 base from V and 0 from J; bases not matched to a gene: 6. Germline V gives CDR1 SGHTS, CDR2 YDEGEE. As DNA, the CDR3 is TGTGCCAGCAGCTTGTCGGAGGGGGCAGCAACTAATGAAAAACTGTTTTTT. The encoded protein is CASSLSEGAATNEKLFF.

The chain has TRBV20-1 and TRBJ2-3; 8 bases agree with TRBD2. Trimming cost V 2 bases and J 2 bases; bases outside gene matches: 9. Germline CDR1 DFQATT, CDR2 SNEGSKA (reference sequence). The CDR3 consists of 16 residues. The CDR3 protein is CSARRLAGQTTDTQYF. CDR3 coding DNA: TGCAGTGCTAGAAGGCTAGCGGGCCAGACCACAGATACGCAGTATTTT.

This sequence joins TRBV2 and TRBJ1-5; D gene unclear. The germline V and J ends were trimmed by 8 bases and 0 bases, with 11 bases remaining between them. CDR1 SNHLY and CDR2 FYNNEI come from the germline V gene. This CDR3 is 14 amino acids long. In DNA, the CDR3 is TGTGCCAGCTTGTTGGAGGCTAGCAATCAGCCCCAGCATTTT. Encoded protein: CASLLEASNQPQHF.

This rearrangement joins TRBV10-3 to TRBJ2-7; 7 bases match TRBD1. The CDR3 loop spans 14 amino acids. V dropped 5 bases and J dropped 2; count of bases not matched to a gene: 6. The germline CDR1 and CDR2 sequences are ENHRY and SYGVKD. CDR3 DNA: TGTGCCATCAGTACAGGGGTGCCCCCCTACGAGCAGTACTTC. Protein sequence: CAISTGVPPYEQYF.

In the case of this clonotype: The junction differs from germline at one of its ends, possibly a read error. The chain has TRBV19 and TRBJ2-7; 9 nucleotides match TRBD1. Germline V CDR1 and CDR2: LNHDA, SQIVND (reference sequence). The CDR3 contains 14 residues. The CDR3 loop reads CPSSRRQGVYEQYF. Here the CDR3 DNA reads TGTCCCAGTAGCCGAAGACAGGGGGTCTACGAGCAGTACTTC.

This chain links TRBV28 with TRBJ2-4, with a possible D match to TRBD1 (8 bases). The CDR3 covers 14 residues. V was cut by 2 bases and J by 7 bases, with 12 bases left in between. In germline, CDR1 is MDHEN, CDR2 SYDVKM. The CDR3 DNA sequence: TGTGCCAGCAGTTTACCACAGGGGGGGAACATTCAGTACTTC. As protein: CASSLPQGGNIQYF.

The chain combines TRBV6-5 with TRBJ1-2; D not certain. This CDR3 contains 13 residues. Germline loops: CDR1 MNHEY, CDR2 SVGAGI. Trimming pared 1 base from V and 6 bases from J, leaving 9 bases between. CDR3 bases: TGTGCCAGCAGTTACTTGCTTGGGGATGGCTACACCTTC. This codes for CASSYLLGDGYTF.

This chain connects TRBV19 to TRBJ1-5; weak D call: TRBD1 (5 bases). V lost 4 bases and J lost 6, with 10 bases in between. The CDR3 runs to 13 residues. Germline V gene data show CDR1 as LNHDA and CDR2 as SQIVND (reference sequence). CDR3: CASSTSGGQPQHF. The CDR3 nucleotides read TGTGCCAGTAGTACCAGCGGGGGTCAGCCCCAGCATTTT.

This clonotype was recorded only once. DNA for the CDR3: TGCAGTGCTAGTCAACTGACACAGGGCCCGCTGACTAACTATGGCTACACCTTC. It encodes CSASQLTQGPLTNYGYTF. The chain joins TRBV20-1 to TRBJ1-2, with a tentative D call TRBD1 (6 bases). Looked up from germline, CDR1 is DFQATT and CDR2 is SNEGSKA (reference sequence). The CDR3 consists of 18 residues. The germline V and J ends were trimmed by 3 bases and 0 bases, with 23 bases remaining between them.

The V gene is TRBV28, the J gene TRBJ2-5, with 8 bases aligning to TRBD1. Germline CDR1 reads MDHEN; CDR2 reads SYDVKM. V shed 6 bases and J 0 bases; nucleotides not matched to a gene: 3. This CDR3 region has 14 residues. Here the CDR3 reads CASRDRAHQETQYF. CDR3 DNA: TGTGCCAGCAGGGACAGGGCCCACCAAGAGACCCAGTACTTC.

The CDR3 DNA follows: TGCGCCAGCAAGGCGGGAGGACCTCCCCATAGCTCCTACGAGCAGTACTTC. This sequence encodes CASKAGGPPHSSYEQYF. The V and J genes are TRBV23-1 and TRBJ2-7; TRBD2 aligns across 8 bases. TRBV23-1 is marked as an open reading frame, function uncertain. After removal of 7 bases from V and 0 bases from J, the junction contained 14 bases not matched to a gene. This CDR3 is 17 amino acids long.

The chain has TRBV5-1 and TRBJ1-2, with D hard to call. Germline assignment: CDR1 SGHRS and CDR2 YFSETQ. V was trimmed by 6 bases and J by 5 bases, leaving 8 bases between them. This CDR3 is 11 amino acids long. CDR3 nucleotides: TGCGCCAGCAACCGAGGATATGGCTACACCTTC. It encodes CASNRGYGYTF.

This clonotype showed up just once. The V call is TRBV20-1, the J call TRBJ2-7, with D possibly matching TRBD1 (6 bases). Germline loops: CDR1 DFQATT, CDR2 SNEGSKA (reference sequence). The CDR3 spans 12 residues. V lost 0 bases and J lost 8, with 11 bases in between. CDR3 in DNA: TGCAGTGCTAGAGATCTAAGGGGGAAGCAGTACTTC. Amino acids: CSARDLRGKQYF.

The chain is built from TRBV19 and TRBJ1-2; a weak D match, TRBD1 (5 bases). The CDR3 consists of 13 residues. CDR1 LNHDA and CDR2 SQIVND come from the germline V gene (reference sequence). Trimming removed 6 bases at V and 4 bases at J, with 12 bases between. The CDR3: CASSGRDSYGYTF. The CDR3, as DNA: TGTGCCAGTAGCGGACGGGACTCCTATGGCTACACCTTC.

The chain combines TRBV5-4 with TRBJ2-5; D call uncertain. CDR3 size: 13 residues. In germline, CDR1 is SGHNT, CDR2 YYREEE (reference sequence). With 0 bases removed from V and 0 bases from J, the gap between germline ends came to 3 bases. CDR3 protein: CASSLGDQETQYF. CDR3 in DNA: TGTGCCAGCAGCTTGGGGGACCAAGAGACCCAGTACTTC.

V gene TRBV3-1 combines with J gene TRBJ1-1; TRBD1 might be the D (5 bases). The CDR3 sequence is 15 residues long. Germline CDR1 and CDR2: LGHDT and YNNKEL (reference sequence). V lost 4 bases, J lost 0 bases, and 12 bases lay in between. CDR3 DNA: TGTGCCAGCAGCCCGACTGGGGCAGTGAACACTGAAGCTTTCTTT. Translated, it gives CASSPTGAVNTEAFF.

The CDR3 spells CASSLGLAITGELFF. The CDR3 region has the DNA TGTGCCAGCAGCTTAGGACTAGCGATCACCGGGGAGCTGTTTTTT. The chain combines TRBV7-3 with TRBJ2-2; 9 bases fit TRBD2. CDR1 and CDR2 (germline): SGHTA, FQGTGA. The trim removed 2 bases at V and 4 bases at J, leaving 2 bases unmatched. CDR3 length equals 15 residues.

The V call is TRBV15, the J call TRBJ2-5; the D call may be TRBD1 or TRBD2 (6 bases each). Trimming removed 3 bases from V and 5 bases from J, with 13 bases in between. Germline-derived CDR1 and CDR2 are LNHNV and YYDKDF (reference sequence). This CDR3 has 14 amino acids. In nucleotides, the CDR3 is TGTGCCACCAGCAGGGACCGGGGGCGGGAGACCCAGTACTTC. Translated: CATSRDRGRETQYF.

The chain couples TRBV6-5 to TRBJ2-1; TRBD2 is a possible D gene (7 bases). The CDR3 contains 18 residues. Germline CDR1 is MNHEY and CDR2 is SVGAGI. The ends were cut back, 2 bases at V and 1 base at J, with 18 bases in the middle. In nucleotides, the CDR3 is TGTGCCAGCAGTTACGGGGGGGCCTCAGGGTCATCCTACAATGAGCAGTTCTTC. Translation: CASSYGGASGSSYNEQFF.

V and J are TRBV12-3 or TRBV12-4 and TRBJ1-1, with D possibly TRBD1 on 6 matching bases. This CDR3 contains 12 residues. The ends were cut back, 5 bases at V and 7 bases at J, with 11 bases in the middle. The CDR3 reads CASSLSTGEAFF. CDR3 coding DNA: TGTGCCAGCAGTCTATCGACAGGTGAAGCTTTCTTT.